The clone carrying this TCR beta chain was counted at least ten times. Antigen: not known. Germline V CDR1 and CDR2: SGHVS, FQNEAQ. With V trimmed by 7 bases and J by 10 bases, 11 bases remained unmatched. The CDR3 has 15 residues. Hyperthyroidism of Graves' type that showed no ophthalmopathy progression within 18 months was stable. Uncontrolled infection, other autoimmune disease, pregnancy or lactation disqualified patients from enrolment. Source material for PBMCs was more than 7.5 ml fresh peripheral blood. This sample was taken from a study of T cells in Graves' hyperthyroidism and ophthalmopathy. Overall study findings and caveats: Ophthalmopathy got predicted by the model a median roughly 6.1 months before its onset.

The investigators amplified TCR beta CDR3 regions from RNA transcripts. The TCR CDR3 first-round RT-PCR relied on the HTBI primer set. TCRdb used MiXCR to reprocess the multiplex PCR reads, holding one entry per CDR3 protein. The table records about 620,000 distinct CDR3 sequences, about a sixth of them present only once. Sequenced sample: blood. This receptor was taken from a woman aged 25 to 39 with Graves' hyperthyroidism. The chain recombines TRBV7-8 with TRBJ2-1; 12 bases map to TRBD2. The CDR3 sequence: CASTTQGLAGGEQFF. The CDR3 region has the DNA TGTGCCAGCACCACCCAAGGGCTAGCGGGAGGGGAGCAGTTCTTC.